This T cell receptor beta chain was sequenced during a study of T cell clonality in common variable immunodeficiency. Study findings and constraints: Reportedly, TCR beta sequences from common variable immunodeficiency showed fewer deletions and N-nucleotide insertions. Compared with controls, CVID subjects had fewer shared TCRbeta clones.

This clone was seen repeatedly, ten times or more. Antigen: not known. Both groups were predominantly of Caucasian heritage. Sequencing was performed with immunoSEQ multiplex PCR; in TCRdb, only in-frame clones are kept and a portion is missing. The sample counts tens of thousands of clones, none seen once; the ten largest own about 10%. Sequencing input: peripheral blood mononuclear cells. This receptor was taken from a person aged 18 to 70 in good health.

The CDR3 sequence is CASSMYGVVARPTNEKLFF. The CDR3 DNA, read in part, is TGCGCCAGCAGCATGTACGGGGTGGTAGCTAGGCCAACTAATGAAAAA. This chain joins TRBV5-1 and TRBJ1-4; D remains unclear. The read ends 3 residues before the CDR3 terminus; that terminus is restored from the germline J gene. V was clipped by 4 bases and J by 0 bases, with 22 bases between them. Germline CDR1 is SGHRS and CDR2 is YFSETQ. The CDR3 consists of 19 residues.